This TCR beta chain was profiled in a study of cytomegalovirus exposure and HLA in healthy donors. Study-wide context: In a later analysis, it was reported that the approximately 120 validation repertoires had been produced on the same platform as the roughly 700 repertoires belonging to the first cohort. Whole-study results and caveats: Some public TCRs appeared in many individuals, while most sequences were rare. High specificity and sensitivity for cytomegalovirus status were reported for the classifier. Later, an analysis found that TCR clusters from the first cohort tended to co-occur in the 90 to 150 validation repertoires.

Notes on this clone: What it binds is not known.

This CDR3 is 14 amino acids long. V lost 4 bases to trimming and J lost 7 bases, with 14 bases between them. Looked up from germline, CDR1 is SGHRS and CDR2 is YFSETQ. The table came from immunoSEQ multiplex PCR; TCRdb's copy has only in-frame clones and leaves some out. Altogether roughly 150,000 clones are present, approximately 90% being singletons, with the ten largest covering 2.5% to 3%. The rearrangement uses TRBV5-1 and TRBJ2-2; tentatively, D is TRBD1 (5 bases). Sequenced material: PBMCs. This sequence was found in a man aged 18 to 30 in good health and CMV-seronegative. The CDR3 region has the DNA TGCGCCAGCAGCCCCCCCAGGGTTGGCGGGGAGCTGTTTTTT. It translates to CASSPPRVGGELFF.